These 14 T cell receptor beta chains came from one sample sequenced in a study of CD8+CD57+ T cells in acquired aplastic anemia. TCR beta VDJ and CDR3 profiling used genomic DNA as template. TCRdb analysed the reads with MiXCR anew, one entry per CDR3 protein. The sample carries 250,000 to 350,000 distinct CDR3 sequences, 45% to 65% recorded once. Sequenced input: sorted CD4+, CD8+, or CD8+CD57+ T cells (not recorded which) from PBMCs. These receptors were obtained from a human donor with severe aplastic anemia or a healthy control (not recorded which).

This clonotype has a single count. The CDR3 DNA reads TGTGCCAGCAGTGGACCGGGGACGAACACCGGGGAGCTGTTTTTT. It specifies CASSGPGTNTGELFF. V usage is TRBV2 and J usage is TRBJ2-2; D is possibly TRBD2 (5 bases). V was trimmed by 4 bases and J by 0 bases, leaving 9 bases between them. The CDR3 has 15 residues. Germline-derived CDR1 and CDR2 are SNHLY and FYNNEI.

In its sample, this clonotype was seen a few times. CDR3 region: CASSLTGIHEQFF. The CDR3 DNA sequence: TGTGCCAGCAGCTTAACAGGGATTCATGAGCAGTTCTTC. J is TRBJ2-1 and V is TRBV7-9; possibly TRBD1 for D (6 bases). There are 13 residues in the CDR3. With 2 bases removed from V and 8 bases from J, the gap between germline ends came to 10 bases. CDR1 SEHNR and CDR2 FQNEAQ come from the germline V gene (reference sequence). Complete variable domain (other parts from reference TRBV7-9 and TRBJ2-1): DTGVSQNPRHKITKRGQNVTFRCDPISEHNRLYWYRQTLGQGPEFLTYFQNEAQLEKSRLLSDRFSAERPKGSFSTLEIQRTEQGDSAMYLCASSLTGIHEQFFGPGTRLTVL.

The chain has TRBV10-3 and TRBJ1-5; 11 nucleotides align to TRBD1. From germline, CDR1 is ENHRY and CDR2 SYGVKD. J gave up 2 bases and V 10 bases, and 7 bases lay outside the gene matches. CDR3 length: 15 residues. CDR3 coding DNA: TGTGCCACCGGCGGACAGGGGGCCGGCAATCAGCCCCAGCATTTT. Encoded protein: CATGGQGAGNQPQHF.

This clonotype was counted only a few times. J is TRBJ2-2 and V is TRBV19, with 7 bases aligning to TRBD1. The CDR3 loop spans 14 amino acids. CDR1 is LNHDA, CDR2 SQIVND, per germline (reference sequence). With V trimmed by 7 bases and J by 0 bases, 2 bases remained unmatched. For the CDR3, the DNA is TGTGCCAGTATGGGGACAGCGAACACCGGGGAGCTGTTTTTT. It yields the protein CASMGTANTGELFF.

This clonotype was picked up many times. CDR3 DNA sequence: TGTGCCAGCAGTGAAGCTCGGACCGAATCCTACGAGCAGTACTTC. Amino acid sequence: CASSEARTESYEQYF. V usage is TRBV6-1 and J usage is TRBJ2-7; D ambiguous. CDR1 is MNHNS and CDR2 is SASEGT in the germline V gene. V was cut by 0 bases and J by 1 base, with 10 bases left in between. The CDR3 contains 15 residues.

The genes are TRBV10-3 and TRBJ1-6, with D unresolved. The CDR3 loop spans 12 amino acids. Germline CDR1 is ENHRY and CDR2 is SYGVKD. Trimming removed 10 bases from V and 9 bases from J, with 13 bases in between. The CDR3 DNA is TGTGCCACTAAGGAGGCGGCTTCACCCCTCCACTTT. This codes for CATKEAASPLHF.

This clonotype was counted ten times or more. The chain combines TRBV9 with TRBJ1-1; D might be TRBD1 (6 bases). Per the germline V gene, CDR1 is SGDLS and CDR2 is YYNGEE. This CDR3 contains 14 residues. Between the trimmed V and J ends, which lost 4 bases and 6 bases, there was a span of 16 bases. The CDR3, as DNA: TGTGCCAGCAGCCCATTGACAGGTAGCTCTGAAGCTTTCTTT. Residues: CASSPLTGSSEAFF.

This sequence joins TRBV5-5 and TRBJ2-7; a weak D match, TRBD1 (6 bases). This CDR3 is 14 amino acids long. Germline assignment: CDR1 SGHKS and CDR2 YYEKEE (reference sequence). V dropped 1 base and J dropped 4 bases, with 12 bases sitting between them. CDR3 DNA sequence: TGTGCCAGCAGCTTGAGTCAGGGGTCGTACGAGCAGTACTTC. Protein product: CASSLSQGSYEQYF.

The chain joins TRBV2 to TRBJ2-1; no definite D call. The V end was cut by 1 base, the J end by 3 bases, with 7 bases between. The CDR3 has 14 amino acids. Germline V CDR1 and CDR2: SNHLY, FYNNEI. The CDR3: CASSEGPDYNEQFF. Written as DNA, the CDR3 is TGTGCCAGCAGTGAAGGGCCAGACTACAATGAGCAGTTCTTC.

This clonotype was counted at least ten times. The chain uses TRBV6-2 or TRBV6-3 and TRBJ2-7; D may be TRBD1 or TRBD2 (5 bases each). Per the germline V gene, CDR1 is MNHEY and CDR2 is SVGEGT. CDR3 length: 17 amino acids. Deletions cut 0 bases from V and 6 bases from J, with 21 bases between. CDR3: CASSYSLFSTRGAEQYF. The CDR3 bases are TGTGCCAGCAGTTACTCGTTATTCTCGACTCGAGGGGCCGAGCAGTACTTC.

The V gene is TRBV24-1, the J gene TRBJ1-6; D possibly corresponds to TRBD1 (5 bases). The CDR3 runs 15 residues. Germline V gives CDR1 KGHDR, CDR2 SFDVKD. Deletions cut 6 bases from V and 9 bases from J, with 17 bases between. The CDR3 loop is CATSLGAAQLSPLHF. The CDR3, as DNA: TGTGCCACCAGTCTAGGGGCGGCCCAACTTTCACCCCTCCACTTT.

This clonotype was observed once. The chain combines TRBV2 with TRBJ2-5; 10 positions match TRBD1. This CDR3 has 15 residues. Germline loops: CDR1 SNHLY, CDR2 FYNNEI. Trimming at V came to 4 bases and at J to 5 bases, leaving 7 bases not matched to a gene. The CDR3 here is CASSADRGRGETQYF. The DNA of the CDR3 is TGTGCCAGCAGTGCCGACAGGGGGCGCGGGGAGACCCAGTACTTC.

J is TRBJ1-5 and V is TRBV19; possible D gene TRBD1, 5 bases. CDR1 and CDR2 from the germline V gene are LNHDA and SQIVND (reference sequence). Trimming took 3 bases from V and 5 from J, leaving 14 bases between them. The CDR3 sequence is 15 residues long. The CDR3 loop reads CASSIRAGFDQPQHF. CDR3 nucleotides: TGTGCCAGTAGTATTAGGGCAGGGTTCGATCAGCCCCAGCATTTT. Full variable domain (outside the CDR3, taken from reference TRBV19 and TRBJ1-5): DGGITQSPKYLFRKEGQNVTLSCEQNLNHDAMYWYRQDPGQGLRLIYYSQIVNDFQKGDIAEGYSVSREKKESFPLTVTSAQKNPTAFYLCASSIRAGFDQPQHFGDGTRLSIL.

The genes are TRBV30 and TRBJ2-7; D tentatively fits TRBD1 or TRBD2 (5 bases each). V dropped 0 bases and J dropped 3 bases, with 9 bases sitting between them. CDR3 length equals 13 residues. The germline gives CDR1 GTSNPN, CDR2 SVGIG (reference sequence). CDR3 region: CAWSVGTLYEQYF. Written as DNA, the CDR3 is TGTGCCTGGAGTGTGGGGACCCTCTACGAGCAGTACTTC.